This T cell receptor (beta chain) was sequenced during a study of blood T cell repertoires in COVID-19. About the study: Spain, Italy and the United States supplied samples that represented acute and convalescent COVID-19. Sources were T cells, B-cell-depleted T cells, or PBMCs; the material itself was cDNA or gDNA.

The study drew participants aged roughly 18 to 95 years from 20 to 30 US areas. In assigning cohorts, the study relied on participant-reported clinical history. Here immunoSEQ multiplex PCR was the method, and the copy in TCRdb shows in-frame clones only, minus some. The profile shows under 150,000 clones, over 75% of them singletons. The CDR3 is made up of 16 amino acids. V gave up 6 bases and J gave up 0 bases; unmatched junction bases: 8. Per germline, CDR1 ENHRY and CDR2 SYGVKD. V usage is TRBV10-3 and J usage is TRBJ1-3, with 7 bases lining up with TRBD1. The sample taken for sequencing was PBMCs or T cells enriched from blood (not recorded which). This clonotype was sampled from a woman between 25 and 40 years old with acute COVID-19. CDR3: CAISRQGPGSGNTIYF. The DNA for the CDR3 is TGTGCCATCAGCCGACAGGGCCCGGGCTCTGGAAACACCATATATTTT.